In this sample, the clone carrying this T cell receptor beta chain turned up once. Original methodology: Nucleated cell number was recorded as an estimate derived from reference gene primer amplification. Some clones are missing from TCRdb's copy, which holds only in-frame ones; the method was immunoSEQ multiplex PCR. That table furnishes V, J and clone size, whereas the DNA furnished D and trimming. The repertoire includes some 250,000 clones, about 80% of them detected once, and under 5% sits in the top ten. This sample is drawn from a study of blood T cell repertoires in COVID-19. Looking at the study overall: Acute and convalescent COVID-19 samples came from the United States, Italy and Spain. Sources were T cells, B-cell-depleted T cells, or PBMCs; the material itself was cDNA or gDNA.

The germline gives CDR1 SGHDT, CDR2 YYEEEE. CDR3 length equals 15 residues. The V end was cut by 5 bases, the J end by 4 bases, with 17 bases between. Input material: peripheral blood. The receptor was derived from a man aged 50 to 60 with active or convalescent COVID-19. The chain uses TRBV5-6 and TRBJ2-3, with no clear D. DNA of the CDR3: TGTGCCAGCAGGCCGACGGCATTGGGCGCAGATACGCAGTATTTT. Protein: CASRPTALGADTQYF.